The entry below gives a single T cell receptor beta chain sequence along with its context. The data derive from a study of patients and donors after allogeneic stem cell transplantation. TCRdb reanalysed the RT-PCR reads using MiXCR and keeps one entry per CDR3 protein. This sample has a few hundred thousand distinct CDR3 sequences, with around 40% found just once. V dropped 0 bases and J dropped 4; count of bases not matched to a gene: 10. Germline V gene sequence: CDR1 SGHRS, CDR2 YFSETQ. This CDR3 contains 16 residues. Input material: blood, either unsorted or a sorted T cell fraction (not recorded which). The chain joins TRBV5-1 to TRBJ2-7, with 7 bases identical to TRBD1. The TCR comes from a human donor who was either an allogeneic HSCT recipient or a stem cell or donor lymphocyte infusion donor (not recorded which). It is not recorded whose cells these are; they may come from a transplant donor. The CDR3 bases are TGCGCCAGCAGCTTGGGCGGACAGGAACGGGGATACGAGCAGTACTTC. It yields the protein CASSLGGQERGYEQYF.